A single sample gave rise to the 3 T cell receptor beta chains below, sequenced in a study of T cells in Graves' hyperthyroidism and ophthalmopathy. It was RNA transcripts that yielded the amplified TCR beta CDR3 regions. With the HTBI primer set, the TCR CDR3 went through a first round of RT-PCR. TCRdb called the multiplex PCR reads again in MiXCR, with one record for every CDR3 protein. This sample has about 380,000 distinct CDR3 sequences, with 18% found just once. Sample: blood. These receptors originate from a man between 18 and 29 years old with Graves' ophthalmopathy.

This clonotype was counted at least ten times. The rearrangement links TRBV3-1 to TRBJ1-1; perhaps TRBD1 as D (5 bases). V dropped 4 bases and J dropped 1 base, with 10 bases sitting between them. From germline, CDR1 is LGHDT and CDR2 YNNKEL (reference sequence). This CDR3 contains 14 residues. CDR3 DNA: TGTGCCAGCAGCCGAGCGGGGCCGAACACTGAAGCTTTCTTT. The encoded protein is CASSRAGPNTEAFF.

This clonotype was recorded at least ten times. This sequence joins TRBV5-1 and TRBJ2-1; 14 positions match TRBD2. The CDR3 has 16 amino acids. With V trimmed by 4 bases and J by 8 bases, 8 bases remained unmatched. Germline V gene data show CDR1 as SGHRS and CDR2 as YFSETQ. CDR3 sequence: CASSTETSGGAYEQFF. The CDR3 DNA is TGCGCCAGCAGCACCGAGACTAGCGGGGGGGCATATGAGCAGTTCTTC.

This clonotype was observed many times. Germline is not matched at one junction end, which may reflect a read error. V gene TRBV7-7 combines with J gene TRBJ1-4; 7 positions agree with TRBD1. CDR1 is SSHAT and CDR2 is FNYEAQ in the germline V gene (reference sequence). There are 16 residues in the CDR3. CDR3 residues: CASSRRQGTTNEKLFF. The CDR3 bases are TGTGCTAGCAGCCGGCGACAGGGCACAACTAATGAAAAACTGTTTTTT.